The T cell receptor beta chain described here comes from a study of T cells in Graves' hyperthyroidism and ophthalmopathy. This clonotype was found many times. Its antigen is not identified. The source material, RNA transcripts, was used to amplify TCR beta CDR3 regions. The TCR CDR3 first-round RT-PCR relied on the HTBI primer set. MiXCR, run by TCRdb on the multiplex PCR reads, gives a single entry per CDR3 protein. The data contain around 200,000 distinct CDR3 sequences, about 17% of them singletons. V lost 5 bases and J lost 6, with 13 bases in between. CDR3 length: 13 amino acids. Germline loops: CDR1 SGHAT, CDR2 FQNNGV. Every diagnosis used clinical symptoms, serum thyroxine and TRAb, thyroid ultrasound and orbital computed tomography. The study, taken as a whole, reports: Separating ophthalmopathy from stable hyperthyroidism was achieved by a 13 V-J model. Ophthalmopathy got predicted by the model a median 6.5 months before its onset. Also found in blood were most expanded thyroid clonotypes above 0.001.

The TCR originated in a woman in her forties or fifties with Graves' hyperthyroidism. The sequenced sample was blood. The chain couples TRBV11-2 to TRBJ1-2; D ambiguous. CDR3 sequence: CASSLISADGYTF. Written as DNA, the CDR3 is TGTGCCAGCAGCCTTATTTCAGCAGATGGCTACACCTTC.